Reported below is one T cell receptor (beta chain). V was cut by 6 bases and J by 0 bases, with 12 bases left in between. This CDR3 comprises 15 residues. Looked up from germline, CDR1 is MNHNY and CDR2 is SVGAGI (reference sequence). Produced via immunoSEQ multiplex PCR; TCRdb's table is partial and in-frame only. Altogether approximately 70,000 clones are present, about 88% being singletons, with the ten largest covering 3.4%. The entry originates in a study of PD-L1 blockade in urothelial cancer. Study-wide context: From 0 to 3 prior chemotherapy regimens had been given to the patients.

The V and J genes are TRBV6-6 and TRBJ2-1; maybe TRBD1 (5 bases). The TCR was taken from a man between 60 and 75 years old with urothelial cancer. The sequencing here drew on PBMCs, taken around atezolizumab (anti-PD-L1) treatment. CDR3 sequence reads: CASREQASSYNEQFF. The CDR3 coding sequence is TGTGCCAGCAGGGAACAGGCTAGCTCCTACAATGAGCAGTTCTTC.